This is a list of T cell receptor beta chains from one sample in a study of cytomegalovirus exposure and HLA in healthy donors. Sequencing was performed with immunoSEQ multiplex PCR; in TCRdb, only in-frame clones are kept and a portion is missing. The sample consists of under 300,000 clones, around 80% of them appearing once. Sequenced material: PBMCs. The origin of the receptors is a woman aged 55 to 70 in good health and CMV-seropositive. Both conserved end residues are part of each CDR3. Fields, in order: J gene, V gene, CDR3 protein.

TRBJ2-7	TRBV5-4	CASSVQGYEQYF
TRBJ1-4	TRBV18	CASSPYGQVYEKLFF
TRBJ2-1	TRBV4-1	CASSQMGTRGGNEQFF
TRBJ1-2	TRBV2	CASSLLQGADYGYTF
TRBJ1-1	TRBV2	CASTGLAPEAFF
TRBJ2-7	TRBV29-1	CSARRQGEEQYF
TRBJ2-7	TRBV19	CASMLDGQSSGEQYF
TRBJ2-1	TRBV2	CASSEVSSGRYEQFF
TRBJ1-4	TRBV5-1	CASSLGDRGPEKLFF
TRBJ2-7	TRBV7-9	CASSPRVHEQYF
TRBJ2-5	TRBV6-6	CASTKYGGPQETQYF
TRBJ2-2	TRBV5-6	CASSIYRGNTGELFF
TRBJ2-5	TRBV27	CASKVASGGAQYF
TRBJ2-5	TRBV2	CASRGRNQETQYF
TRBJ2-1	TRBV18	CASSPGLDNEQFF
TRBJ2-7	TRBV6-1	CASRLAGVYEQYF
TRBJ2-1	TRBV5-1	CASSVGVYNEQFF
TRBJ1-3	TRBV5-1	CASSLGQVLGNTIYF
TRBJ1-2	TRBV2	CASLTGAPDGYTF
TRBJ1-1	TRBV9	CASSPNRGSTEAFF
TRBJ1-4	TRBV7-2	CASSPLQGRYNEKLFF
TRBJ1-1	TRBV6-4	CASSETANTEAFF
TRBJ1-1	TRBV4-1	CASSLGQGVDTEAFF
TRBJ1-1	TRBV6-1	CASTKSGTRAFF
TRBJ2-5	TRBV6-5	CASRAAVTQETQYF
TRBJ1-2	TRBV19	CASRTGQGAYGYTF
TRBJ1-4	TRBV15	CATGKGTNEKLFF
TRBJ2-7	TRBV15	CATSRGQGGDEQYF
TRBJ1-5	TRBV10-1	CASSEEERNQPQHF
TRBJ1-4	TRBV12-5	CASGLVLGTVEKLFF